This record looks at one T cell receptor (beta chain) sequence and its context. The antigen remains undetermined. Samples were assayed with immunoSEQ v3.0 at survey level. The data were produced by immunoSEQ multiplex PCR, yet TCRdb's version contains in-frame clones alone and is incomplete. The sample records some 25,000 clones, roughly 87% being singletons. These data originate in a study of long-term antiretroviral therapy in people with HIV. V dropped 6 bases and J dropped 6; count of bases not matched to a gene: 10. This CDR3 is built from 15 residues. The germline gives CDR1 MNHEY, CDR2 SVGAGI. Study results and caveats: The range of CDR3 lengths in HIV repertoires proved narrower than that found in controls.

The gene calls are TRBV6-5 and TRBJ2-1; 8 positions agree with TRBD2. The TCR sequence derives from a woman aged 25 to 39 with HIV. The sample in question was unsorted PBMCs, obtained 1.1 years before starting antiretroviral therapy. CDR3 sequence reads: CASRPHNGGANEQFF. The CDR3 DNA follows: TGTGCCAGCAGACCCCACAACGGGGGGGCCAATGAGCAGTTCTTC.